Presented here are 15 T cell receptor beta chains from one specimen sequenced in a study of identical twins. TCRdb re-called the 5' RACE reads through MiXCR, storing one row per CDR3 protein. The sample has hundreds of thousands of distinct CDR3 sequences; approximately 18% are singletons. These data also formed part of another study, on T cells expressing NK-cell markers.

The source material was PBMCs. The receptors derive from a woman aged 18-35 years in good health.

This clonotype showed up many times. The genes are TRBV7-2 and TRBJ2-1; D gene ambiguous. This CDR3 region has 12 residues. CDR1 and CDR2 from the germline V gene are SGHTA and FQGNSA. The ends were cut back, 5 bases at V and 2 bases at J, with 4 bases in the middle. CDR3 amino acids: CASSRTYNEQFF. The CDR3 coding sequence is TGTGCCAGCAGCCGGACCTACAATGAGCAGTTCTTC.

This chain connects TRBV20-1 to TRBJ2-7; TRBD2 agrees at 10 bases. Germline assignment: CDR1 DFQATT and CDR2 SNEGSKA (reference sequence). The V gene end was trimmed by 0 bases and the J gene end by 3 bases; junction bases not matched to a gene: 11. This CDR3 comprises 17 residues. In DNA, the CDR3 is TGCAGTGCTAGAGATCGAGAAGCGGGAGGGACTCTCTACGAGCAGTACTTC. This sequence encodes CSARDREAGGTLYEQYF.

The genes are TRBV6-1 and TRBJ2-7, with 9 bases lining up with TRBD1. This CDR3 contains 14 residues. Per the germline V gene, CDR1 is MNHNS and CDR2 is SASEGT. The V segment lost 8 bases and the J segment 0 bases; nucleotides outside the gene matches: 5. The DNA of the CDR3 is TGTGCCAGCGGGGGACAGGGCCTCTCCTACGAGCAGTACTTC. This encodes CASGGQGLSYEQYF.

This chain links TRBV11-2 with TRBJ1-4; TRBD1 matches 8 bases. Germline CDR1 SGHAT, CDR2 FQNNGV. Germline trimming cut 5 bases from V and 8 bases from J; bases unmatched to any gene: 19. There are 18 residues in the CDR3. CDR3 residues: CASSPDDRGYGVREKLFF. The CDR3 coding sequence is TGTGCCAGCAGCCCGGATGACAGGGGATATGGAGTTCGGGAAAAACTGTTTTTT.

This rearrangement joins TRBV6-5 to TRBJ1-1; possible D gene TRBD1, 5 bases. V was shortened by 0 bases and J by 0 bases, with 11 bases between the two germline ends. The CDR3 consists of 16 residues. CDR1 is MNHEY and CDR2 is SVGAGI in the germline V gene. The CDR3 region is CASSYSGRDVNTEAFF. In nucleotides, the CDR3 is TGTGCCAGCAGTTACTCGGGACGTGACGTGAACACTGAAGCTTTCTTT.

This clonotype was seen repeatedly, ten times or more. The chain links TRBV12-3 or TRBV12-4 to TRBJ2-7; D not certain. The CDR3 runs 12 residues. V was cut by 6 bases and J by 3 bases, with 9 bases left in between. CDR3 sequence: CASSLKGYEQYF. In nucleotides, the CDR3 is TGTGCCAGCAGCTTAAAAGGCTACGAGCAGTACTTC.

In this sample, this clonotype turned up a few times. This chain links TRBV9 with TRBJ2-2; 7 bases agree with TRBD2. The CDR3 covers 14 residues. Germline V gives CDR1 SGDLS, CDR2 YYNGEE. V lost 5 bases to trimming and J lost 7 bases; unmatched junction nucleotides: 8. CDR3 region: CASSIAGGFGELFF. The CDR3 DNA sequence: TGTGCCAGCAGTATAGCCGGGGGGTTCGGGGAGCTGTTTTTT.

The table lists this clonotype with a few counts. The chain employs TRBV20-1 and TRBJ2-7; 9 nucleotides match TRBD2. V shed 0 bases and J 4 bases; nucleotides not matched to a gene: 13. The CDR3 is 17 residues long. Germline CDR1 and CDR2: DFQATT and SNEGSKA (reference sequence). The CDR3 sequence is CSAREGRGLARAYEQYF. In DNA, the CDR3 is TGCAGTGCTAGAGAGGGGAGAGGACTAGCGAGAGCTTACGAGCAGTACTTC.

The J gene is TRBJ2-5, the V gene TRBV12-3 or TRBV12-4; no firm D call. Trimming removed 6 bases from V and 1 base from J, with 15 bases in between. The CDR3 length is 15 residues. CDR3 amino acids: CASRTTRTAQETQYF. DNA of the CDR3: TGTGCCAGCAGGACGACAAGGACGGCCCAAGAGACCCAGTACTTC.

The genes are TRBV6-4 and TRBJ2-3, with 13 bases aligning to TRBD2. The V gene's germline CDR1 is MRHNA and CDR2 SNTAGT. The ends lost 3 bases at V and 13 bases at J; junction bases unmatched: 4. There are 13 residues in the CDR3. The DNA of the CDR3 is TGTGCCAGCAGTGAAACTAGCGGGGGGGCAGAGTATTTT. This sequence encodes CASSETSGGAEYF.

The sample holds a few counts of this clonotype. This chain joins TRBV5-6 and TRBJ2-7, with no clear D. The V gene lost 0 bases and the J gene lost 5 bases, with 9 bases spanning the gap. This CDR3 contains 13 residues. Germline lookup yields CDR1 SGHDT and CDR2 YYEEEE. The CDR3 reads CASSLGSVDEQYF. CDR3 in DNA: TGTGCCAGCAGCTTGGGAAGTGTGGACGAGCAGTACTTC.

This rearrangement joins TRBV10-3 to TRBJ2-1; tentatively, D is TRBD1 or TRBD2 (5 bases each). The CDR3 contains 14 residues. The germline CDR1 and CDR2 sequences are ENHRY and SYGVKD. V shed 7 bases and J shed 10 bases, with 20 bases lying between them. The CDR3 loop reads CAITRDPGVGEQFF. The CDR3 DNA sequence: TGTGCCATCACCAGGGACCCAGGAGTAGGGGAGCAGTTCTTC.

This clonotype was observed a few times. This chain joins TRBV6-5 and TRBJ2-2; D ambiguous. The CDR3 spans 14 residues. Trimming removed 2 bases at V and 3 bases at J, with 7 bases between. The germline gives CDR1 MNHEY, CDR2 SVGAGI. The CDR3 protein is CASSYQPHTGELFF. The CDR3 bases are TGTGCCAGCAGTTACCAGCCACACACCGGGGAGCTGTTTTTT.

The gene calls are TRBV5-1 and TRBJ2-5, with a weak D call TRBD1 (6 bases). This CDR3 has 15 amino acids. Germline V gene lookup returns CDR1 SGHRS and CDR2 YFSETQ. The V end was cut by 0 bases, the J end by 4 bases, with 13 bases between. The CDR3 loop is CASSLVRGPGETQYF. The CDR3 nucleotides read TGCGCCAGCAGCTTGGTCAGGGGCCCTGGAGAGACCCAGTACTTC.

The rearrangement joins TRBV12-3 or TRBV12-4 to TRBJ1-6; 9 positions match TRBD1. The CDR3 runs 14 residues. V shed 8 bases, J shed 8 bases, and the junction held 7 bases outside the gene matches. CDR3 amino acids: CASSHRDRDSPLHF. CDR3 coding DNA: TGTGCCAGCTCCCACCGGGACAGGGATTCACCCCTCCACTTT.